The 19 T cell receptor beta chains below were found in one sample sequenced in a study of T cell repertoires in cytomegalovirus infection. Via MiXCR, TCRdb re-called the reads, giving one row per CDR3 protein. The sample has 250,000 or so distinct CDR3 sequences; about 12% are singletons. The sequencing sample was made of PBMCs. Source of these receptors: a human donor in good health (CMV status not recorded). Some clones in this sample may be carry-over from other donors' samples.

This rearrangement joins TRBV19 to TRBJ1-1; D may be TRBD1 (6 bases). This CDR3 comprises 14 residues. Germline assignment: CDR1 LNHDA and CDR2 SQIVND (reference sequence). V was shortened by 3 bases and J by 9 bases, with 17 bases between the two germline ends. The CDR3 sequence is CASSMTGGPDQAFF. The CDR3 DNA follows: TGTGCCAGTAGTATGACAGGAGGTCCCGACCAAGCTTTCTTT. The full variable domain, its missing parts supplied by reference TRBV19 and TRBJ1-1, is DGGITQSPKYLFRKEGQNVTLSCEQNLNHDAMYWYRQDPGQGLRLIYYSQIVNDFQKGDIAEGYSVSREKKESFPLTVTSAQKNPTAFYLCASSMTGGPDQAFFGQGTRLTVV.

This sequence joins TRBV9 and TRBJ2-5; tentative D call: TRBD1 (7 bases). The length of the CDR3 is 16 residues. Germline V gene sequence: CDR1 SGDLS, CDR2 YYNGEE. Between the trimmed V and J ends, which lost 0 bases and 8 bases, there was a span of 20 bases. CDR3 coding DNA: TGTGCCAGCAGCGTAGCCCCAGGAGGGGGCGAAGGAACCCAGTACTTC. Its protein is CASSVAPGGGEGTQYF.

This clonotype showed up many times. The chain employs TRBV11-2 and TRBJ2-2; 9 bases align to TRBD2. Per the germline V gene, CDR1 is SGHAT and CDR2 is FQNNGV. The CDR3 contains 15 residues. J was trimmed by 7 bases and V by 5 bases; bases with no gene match: 8. CDR3 region: CASSPVAGVVGELFF. In DNA, the CDR3 is TGTGCCAGCAGCCCCGTAGCGGGAGTAGTCGGGGAGCTGTTTTTT.

This clonotype was recorded many times. The V call is TRBV6-1, the J call TRBJ2-7, with 8 bases identical to TRBD1. After removal of 5 bases from V and 2 bases from J, the junction contained 5 bases not matched to a gene. Germline-derived CDR1 and CDR2 are MNHNS and SASEGT. The CDR3 extends over 14 amino acids. The CDR3 bases are TGTGCCAGCAGTACAAGCAGGGGGCCCTACGAGCAGTACTTC. Its translation is CASSTSRGPYEQYF.

This clonotype was seen a few times. CDR3: CASSPTSGGWDEQFF. In nucleotides, the CDR3 is TGTGCCAGCAGTCCAACTAGCGGGGGGTGGGATGAGCAGTTCTTC. The chain is built from TRBV28 and TRBJ2-1; TRBD2 aligns across 12 bases. Germline V gene sequence: CDR1 MDHEN, CDR2 SYDVKM. After removal of 5 bases from V and 8 bases from J, the junction contained 7 bases not matched to a gene. The CDR3 is 15 residues long.

This clonotype was counted many times. The CDR3 reads CASSPMIGVAEAFF. CDR3 bases: TGTGCCAGCAGTCCTATGATCGGGGTAGCTGAAGCTTTCTTT. The chain is built from TRBV28 and TRBJ1-1; D not certain. Germline CDR1 is MDHEN and CDR2 is SYDVKM. CDR3 size: 14 residues. The ends were cut back, 5 bases at V and 6 bases at J, with 16 bases in the middle.

This chain joins TRBV29-1 and TRBJ1-1, with D maybe TRBD1 (5 bases). The CDR3 loop spans 13 amino acids. Germline loops: CDR1 SQVTM, CDR2 ANQGSEA. Trimming stripped 5 bases from V and 4 bases from J, with 14 bases between. CDR3 DNA: TGCAGCGTTTTGGGTCCAGGGCGCACTGAAGCTTTCTTT. Translation gives CSVLGPGRTEAFF.

The rearrangement joins TRBV9 to TRBJ1-1; TRBD1 aligns across 8 bases. CDR1 SGDLS and CDR2 YYNGEE come from the germline V gene. V trimming: 4 bases; J trimming: 6 bases; junction bases outside the gene matches: 5. This CDR3 comprises 13 residues. For the CDR3, the DNA is TGTGCCAGCAGCTTCGGACAGGGCCCTGAAGCTTTCTTT. Translation: CASSFGQGPEAFF.

Only a few counts were recorded for this clonotype. The CDR3 spells CSARPARGDQPQHF. The CDR3 bases are TGCAGTGCTAGACCCGCCAGGGGGGATCAGCCCCAGCATTTT. This chain connects TRBV20-1 to TRBJ1-5; 7 bases agree with TRBD1. J was trimmed by 5 bases and V by 2 bases; bases with no gene match: 6. This CDR3 is built from 14 residues. The germline V gene encodes CDR1 DFQATT and CDR2 SNEGSKA (reference sequence).

This clonotype has a count of ten or more. This rearrangement joins TRBV28 to TRBJ1-1; no reliable D call. The germline V gene has CDR1 MDHEN and CDR2 SYDVKM. This CDR3 has 12 residues. DNA for the CDR3: TGTGTAGTGGAATTGGGGAGCACTGAAGCTTTCTTT. This encodes CVVELGSTEAFF. Based on the CDR3 plus reference TRBV28 and TRBJ1-1, the full variable domain is DVKVTQSSRYLVKRTGEKVFLECVQDMDHENMFWYRQDPGLGLRLIYFSYDVKMKEKGDIPEGYSVSREKKERFSLILESASTNQTSMYLCVVELGSTEAFFGQGTRLTVV.

V is TRBV29-1 and J is TRBJ2-5; 8 nucleotides agree with TRBD1. The V and J ends lost 7 bases and 3 bases, in that order; junction bases with no gene match: 4. Germline V CDR1 and CDR2: SQVTM, ANQGSEA. The CDR3 extends over 12 amino acids. The CDR3 DNA sequence: TGCAGCGGTGCGACAGGGGAAGAGACCCAGTACTTC. Translation: CSGATGEETQYF.

This clonotype was detected only a few times. V is TRBV6-2 or TRBV6-3 and J is TRBJ1-6; D is uncertain. V was cut by 3 bases and J by 5 bases, with 14 bases left in between. The germline gives CDR1 MNHEY, CDR2 SVGEGT. This CDR3 spans 16 amino acids. The CDR3 DNA sequence: TGTGCCAGCAGTTATCGAGGGCCGGGAAATAATTCACCCCTCCACTTT. Translated: CASSYRGPGNNSPLHF.

The CDR3 bases are TGTGCCAGCAGCTTGATGAGGGGAGCCTATGGCTACACCTTC. It translates to CASSLMRGAYGYTF. The gene calls are TRBV5-4 and TRBJ1-2, with D possibly TRBD1 on 5 matching bases. V dropped 1 base and J dropped 4 bases, with 11 bases sitting between them. Germline V CDR1 and CDR2: SGHNT, YYREEE (reference sequence). The CDR3 runs 14 residues.

This clonotype has ten or more counts. The genes are TRBV7-6 and TRBJ2-7, with TRBD2 matching 8 bases. CDR3 length: 15 amino acids. V lost 1 base, J lost 2 bases, and 4 bases stayed unmatched. Germline CDR1 and CDR2: SGHVS and FNYEAQ. CDR3 in DNA: TGTGCCAGCAGCTTAGAGACGGGAGGGACCTACGAGCAGTACTTC. It translates to CASSLETGGTYEQYF.

This clonotype was seen at least ten times. V usage is TRBV12-3 or TRBV12-4 and J usage is TRBJ1-2; D is possibly TRBD1 (5 bases). V was shortened by 6 bases and J by 3 bases, with 11 bases between the two germline ends. This CDR3 is built from 13 residues. This CDR3 is CASRSREDYGYTF. CDR3 bases: TGTGCCAGCAGGTCCAGGGAGGACTATGGCTACACCTTC.

This clonotype was seen a handful of times. V usage is TRBV29-1 and J usage is TRBJ2-5, with unresolved D. The germline gives CDR1 SQVTM, CDR2 ANQGSEA. The ends were cut back, 4 bases at V and 2 bases at J, with 5 bases in the middle. The CDR3 spans 11 residues. CDR3 DNA sequence: TGCAGCGTTGGCAGTCAAGAGACCCAGTACTTC. Translating gives CSVGSQETQYF. The full variable domain, its missing parts supplied by reference TRBV29-1 and TRBJ2-5, is SAVISQKPSRDICQRGTSLTIQCQVDSQVTMMFWYRQQPGQSLTLIATANQGSEATYESGFVIDKFPISRPNLTFSTLTVSNMSPEDSSIYLCSVGSQETQYFGPGTRLLVL.

This clonotype was counted a few times. This sequence joins TRBV28 and TRBJ1-4, with D perhaps TRBD1 (5 bases). CDR1 and CDR2 from the germline V gene are MDHEN and SYDVKM. There are 15 residues in the CDR3. Between the trimmed V and J ends, which lost 1 base and 5 bases, there was a span of 11 bases. The CDR3 reads CASSLYGTLNEKLFF. The DNA for the CDR3 is TGTGCCAGCAGTTTATACGGGACCCTAAATGAAAAACTGTTTTTT. The entire variable domain, with the rest obtained from reference TRBV28 and TRBJ1-4, is as follows: DVKVTQSSRYLVKRTGEKVFLECVQDMDHENMFWYRQDPGLGLRLIYFSYDVKMKEKGDIPEGYSVSREKKERFSLILESASTNQTSMYLCASSLYGTLNEKLFFGSGTQLSVL.

Ten or more counts support this clonotype. The genes are TRBV7-2 and TRBJ2-5; possible D gene TRBD2, 5 bases. Germline V gene sequence: CDR1 SGHTA, CDR2 FQGNSA. V was pared by 3 bases and J by 5 bases, with 13 bases between. This CDR3 is built from 14 residues. In DNA form, the CDR3 reads TGTGCCAGCAGCTTCTCGGGAATCTCTGAGACCCAGTACTTC. This codes for CASSFSGISETQYF.

This clonotype was observed a few times. The chain links TRBV19 to TRBJ1-2; unclear D gene. The V end lost 0 bases, the J end lost 6 bases, and 14 bases lay between the germline ends. This CDR3 spans 15 amino acids. The V gene's germline CDR1 is LNHDA and CDR2 SQIVND (reference sequence). CDR3: CASSIDSPGRHGYTF. The CDR3 DNA is TGTGCCAGTAGTATAGATTCGCCCGGAAGGCATGGCTACACCTTC.